This entry features one TCR beta chain sequence. The data stem from a study of lymphopenia after photon versus proton radiotherapy. The CDR3 spans 13 residues. Germline CDR1 reads LNHDA; CDR2 reads SQIVND (reference sequence). V dropped 3 bases and J dropped 9 bases, with 12 bases sitting between them. Sequencing used immunoSEQ multiplex PCR; TCRdb keeps in-frame clones, though not all of them. The table shows 15,000 to 20,000 clones, with 84% occurring only once. Sequencing used peripheral blood, obtained from a patient treated with proton-based radiotherapy. The chain joins TRBV19 to TRBJ2-4, with a possible D match to TRBD2 (6 bases). The sequence came from a man aged 70 or older with pancreatic cancer. The CDR3 bases are TGTGCCAGTAGTATGAATCGGGAGATCATTCAGTACTTC. Residues: CASSMNREIIQYF.